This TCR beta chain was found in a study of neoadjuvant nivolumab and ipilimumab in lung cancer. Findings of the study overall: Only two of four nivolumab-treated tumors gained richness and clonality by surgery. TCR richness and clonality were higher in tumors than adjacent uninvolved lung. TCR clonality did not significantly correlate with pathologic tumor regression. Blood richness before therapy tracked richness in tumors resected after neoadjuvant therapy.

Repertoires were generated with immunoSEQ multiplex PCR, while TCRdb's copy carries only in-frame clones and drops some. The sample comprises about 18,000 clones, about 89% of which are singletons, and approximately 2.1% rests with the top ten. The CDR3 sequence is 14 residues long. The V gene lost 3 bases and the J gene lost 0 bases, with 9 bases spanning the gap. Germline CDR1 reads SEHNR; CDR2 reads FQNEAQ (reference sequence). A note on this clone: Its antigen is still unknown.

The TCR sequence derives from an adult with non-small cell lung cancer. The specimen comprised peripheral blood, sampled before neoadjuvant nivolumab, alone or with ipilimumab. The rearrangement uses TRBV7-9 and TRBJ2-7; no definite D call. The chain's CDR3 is CASSFGSRSYEQYF. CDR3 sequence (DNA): TGTGCCAGCAGCTTCGGCAGCCGCTCCTACGAGCAGTACTTC. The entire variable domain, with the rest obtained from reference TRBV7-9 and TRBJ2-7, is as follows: DTGVSQNPRHKITKRGQNVTFRCDPISEHNRLYWYRQTLGQGPEFLTYFQNEAQLEKSRLLSDRFSAERPKGSFSTLEIQRTEQGDSAMYLCASSFGSRSYEQYFGPGTRLTVT.